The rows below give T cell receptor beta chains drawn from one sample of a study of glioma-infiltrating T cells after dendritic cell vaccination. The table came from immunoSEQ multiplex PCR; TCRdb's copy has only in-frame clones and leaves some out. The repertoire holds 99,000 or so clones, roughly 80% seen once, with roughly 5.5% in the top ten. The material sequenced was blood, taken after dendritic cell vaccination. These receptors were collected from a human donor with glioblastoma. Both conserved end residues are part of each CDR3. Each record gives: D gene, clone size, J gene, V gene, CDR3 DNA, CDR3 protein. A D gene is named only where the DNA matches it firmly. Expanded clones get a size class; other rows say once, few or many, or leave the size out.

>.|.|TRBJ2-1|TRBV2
TGTGCCAGCAGTGCGGGGTACAATGAGCAGTTCTTC
CASSAGYNEQFF
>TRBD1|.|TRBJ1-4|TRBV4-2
TGTGCCAGCAGCCTCGGACAGGAAAATGAAAAACTGTTTTTT
CASSLGQENEKLFF
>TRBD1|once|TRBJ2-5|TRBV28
TGTGCCAGCAGTTCACCGGACAGGCGAGAGACCCAGTACTTC
CASSSPDRRETQYF
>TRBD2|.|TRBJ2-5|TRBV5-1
TGCGCCAGCAGGACTAGCGGAGGGGAGACCCAGTACTTC
CASRTSGGETQYF
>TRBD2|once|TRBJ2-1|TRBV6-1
TGTGCCAGCAGTACCCGACTAGCGAGGGACAATGAGCAGTTCTTC
CASSTRLARDNEQFF
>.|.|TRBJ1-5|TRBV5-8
TGTGCCAGCAGCTTGGAGTGGGAGGGCCTCTTTAGCAATCAGCCCCAGCATTTT
CASSLEWEGLFSNQPQHF
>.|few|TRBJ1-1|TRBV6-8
TGTGCCAGCAGCCCTGAGAGACAGAGGACTGAAGCTTTCTTT
CASSPERQRTEAFF
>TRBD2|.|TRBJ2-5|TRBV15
TGTGCCACCAGCAGAGCCTCGGCGGGAGGGGAGACCCAGTACTTC
CATSRASAGGETQYF
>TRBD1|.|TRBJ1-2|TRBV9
TGTGCCAGCAGAGACAGGGGAAATGGCTACACCTTC
CASRDRGNGYTF
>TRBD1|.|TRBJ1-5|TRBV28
TGTGCCAGCATCCCCCGACAGGGATCCCGGGTCCAGCCCCAGCATTTT
CASIPRQGSRVQPQHF
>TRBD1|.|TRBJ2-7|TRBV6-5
TGTGCCAGCGGAACCACAGGGGGCGGTCTGTACGAGCAGTACTTC
CASGTTGGGLYEQYF
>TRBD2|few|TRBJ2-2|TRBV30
TGTGCCTGGAGCCCCCGGGGGGGCCTCGGGGAGCTGTTTTTT
CAWSPRGGLGELFF
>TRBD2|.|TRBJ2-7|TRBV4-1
TGCGCCAGCAGCCAAGATTCCGGGACTACCGGGACCTACGAGCAGTACTTC
CASSQDSGTTGTYEQYF
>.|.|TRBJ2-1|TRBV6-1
TGTGCCAGCACTAGCGAAGGTTCCTCCTACAATGAGCAGTTCTTC
CASTSEGSSYNEQFF
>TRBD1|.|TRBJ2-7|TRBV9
TGTGCCAGCAGCCCCCGGGACAGGGCAGGGGAGCAGTACTTC
CASSPRDRAGEQYF
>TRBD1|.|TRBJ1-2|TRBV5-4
TGTGCCAGCAGCTTGGGACAGGGATATTATGGCTACACCTTC
CASSLGQGYYGYTF
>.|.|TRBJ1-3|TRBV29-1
TGCAGCGTTGAAACGGTGGTAGACACCATATATTTT
CSVETVVDTIYF
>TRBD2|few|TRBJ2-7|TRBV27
TGTGCCAGCAAATCTAGCGGGAGATACGAGCAGTACTTC
CASKSSGRYEQYF
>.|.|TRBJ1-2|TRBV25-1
TGTGCCAGCAGTGACCGCTCGGGGGGCACTAACTATGGCTACACCTTC
CASSDRSGGTNYGYTF
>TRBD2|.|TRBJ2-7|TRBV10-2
TGCGCCAGCAGTCTGGGACTAGCCCTCTACGAGCAGTACTTC
CASSLGLALYEQYF
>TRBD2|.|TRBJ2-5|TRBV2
TGTGCCAGCAGTGAATTTGGGCGGGGGGGCCGGGGACAAGAGACCCAGTACTTC
CASSEFGRGGRGQETQYF
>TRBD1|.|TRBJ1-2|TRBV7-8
TGTGCCAGCAGCTTAATGGTGGACAGGGTGTATGGCTACACCTTC
CASSLMVDRVYGYTF